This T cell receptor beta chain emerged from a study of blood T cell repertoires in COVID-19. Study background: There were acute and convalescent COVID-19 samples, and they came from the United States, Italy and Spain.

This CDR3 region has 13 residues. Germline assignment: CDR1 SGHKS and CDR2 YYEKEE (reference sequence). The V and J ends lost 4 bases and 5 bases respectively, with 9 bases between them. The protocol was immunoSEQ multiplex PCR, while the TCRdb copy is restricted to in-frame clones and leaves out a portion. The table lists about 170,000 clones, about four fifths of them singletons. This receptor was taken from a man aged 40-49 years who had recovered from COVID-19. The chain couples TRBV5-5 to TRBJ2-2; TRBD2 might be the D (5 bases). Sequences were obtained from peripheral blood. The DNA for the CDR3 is TGTGCCAGCAGCAGGGAGTTGACCGGGGAGCTGTTTTTT. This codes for CASSRELTGELFF.